The sample holds a few counts of the clone carrying this TCR beta chain. Its antigen is currently unknown. The source of the sample is a study of T cells in Graves' hyperthyroidism and ophthalmopathy. Study findings and constraints: Most clonotypes expanded in thyroid above 0.001 were likewise present in blood. Ophthalmopathy was distinguished from stable hyperthyroidism by 13 V-J signatures.

CDR3 size: 16 residues. From germline, CDR1 is MDHEN and CDR2 SYDVKM. The V and J ends lost 5 bases and 1 base, in that order; junction bases with no gene match: 8. Amplified TCR beta CDR3 regions came from RNA transcripts. Researchers ran a first-round RT-PCR on the TCR CDR3 using the HTBI primer set. TCRdb re-derived calls from the multiplex PCR reads in MiXCR, one entry per CDR3 protein. This sample has fewer than 550,000 distinct CDR3 sequences; around 14% occur once, and the top ten carry over 7.5%. The chain has TRBV28 and TRBJ1-5; 7 positions match TRBD1. This TCR derives from a young woman with Graves' hyperthyroidism. Material for sequencing was blood. The CDR3 reads CASSQGGRVSNQPQHF. The CDR3 bases are TGTGCCAGCAGTCAGGGGGGCAGGGTGAGCAATCAGCCCCAGCATTTT.